The sequence of this T cell receptor beta chain was determined in a study of early T cells in non-severe SARS-CoV-2 infection. The wider study: The chains were unpaired, and the sequenced material was bulk RNA from unsorted whole blood.

This clonotype was observed a few times. The CDR3 consists of 12 residues. Each single cDNA molecule received a unique molecular identifier. Via MiXCR, TCRdb re-called the 5' RACE reads, giving one row per CDR3 protein. The sample lists roughly 99,000 distinct CDR3 sequences, 10% to 15% occurring once. The sequencing used whole blood, collected at baseline. This TCR came from an adult who was a healthcare worker with PCR-confirmed SARS-CoV-2 infection or an uninfected control (not recorded which). The chain links TRBV21-1 to TRBJ2-3. TRBV21-1 is a recognized pseudogene. The chain's CDR3 is CASSYSTDTQYF. CDR3 nucleotides: TGTGCCAGCAGCTATTCTACAGATACGCAGTATTTT.